One TCR beta chain is described in this entry. The CDR3 consists of 14 residues. The data are from a study of blood T cells in healthy people across ages. Combining a sample-barcoded 5' primer with a J-beta primer mix, a second PCR ran for roughly 7 to 12 cycles. TCRdb processed the 5' RACE reads anew with MiXCR; each CDR3 protein has one entry. Of 1.8 million or so distinct CDR3 sequences in the sample, approximately 39% were seen once. The TCR originated in a human donor in good health. This rearrangement joins TRBV21-1 to TRBJ1-4. TRBV21-1 is described as a pseudogene. The sequencing sample was made of blood. CDR3 sequence reads: CASSPHPITEKLFF. For the CDR3, the DNA is TGTGCCAGCAGCCCACACCCGATTACGGAAAAGCTGTTTTTT.